This entry lists 16 T cell receptor beta chains sequenced from one sample in a study of glioma-infiltrating T cells after dendritic cell vaccination. The sample's time point: after dendritic cell vaccination, including at tumor progression/relapse. Assay: immunoSEQ multiplex PCR; the TCRdb copy retains only in-frame clones and omits some. This sample carries over 55,000 clones, roughly 80% of them seen once, and the ten largest clones take approximately 15%. Sequenced here: blood, sampled after dendritic cell vaccination. The receptors were sampled from a human donor with glioblastoma.

The chain links TRBV6-6 to TRBJ1-5, with no clear D. The CDR3 sequence is 14 residues long. Per germline, CDR1 MNHNY and CDR2 SVGAGI (reference sequence). V was clipped by 6 bases and J by 1 base, with 10 bases between them. In DNA form, the CDR3 reads TGTGCCAGCAGAGTGACATTGAGCAATCAGCCCCAGCATTTT. Its translation is CASRVTLSNQPQHF.

This CDR3 is CASSLRGGADTQYF. Written as DNA, the CDR3 is TGTGCCAGCAGCTTAAGGGGTGGCGCAGATACGCAGTATTTT. The chain links TRBV7-2 to TRBJ2-3, with D possibly matching TRBD1 (5 bases). Trimming took off 2 bases at V and 4 bases at J, with 10 bases between the two ends. Germline loops: CDR1 SGHTA, CDR2 FQGNSA. The CDR3 sequence is 14 residues long.

The J gene is TRBJ1-1, the V gene TRBV10-1; no reliable D call. The V gene's germline CDR1 is WNHNN and CDR2 SYGVQD (reference sequence). The CDR3 spans 13 residues. Trimming took 4 bases from V and 1 from J, leaving 7 bases between them. The CDR3 protein is CASSAQQNTEAFF. The CDR3 coding sequence is TGCGCCAGCAGTGCACAACAGAACACTGAAGCTTTCTTT.

The chain couples TRBV10-2 to TRBJ2-6; D possibly corresponds to TRBD1 (5 bases). V shed 2 bases and J shed 0 bases, with 8 bases lying between them. CDR3 length: 16 residues. Germline V gene data show CDR1 as WSHSY and CDR2 as SAAADI. The CDR3 DNA sequence: TGCGCCAGCAGTGAGAACAGGAACTCTGGGGCCAACGTCCTGACTTTC. Amino acids: CASSENRNSGANVLTF.

The chain combines TRBV6-6 with TRBJ2-1; D not resolved. V was trimmed by 7 bases and J by 3 bases, leaving 7 bases between them. The CDR3 runs to 12 residues. Germline V CDR1 and CDR2: MNHNY, SVGAGI (reference sequence). CDR3 loop: CASKRNYNEQFF. The CDR3, as DNA: TGTGCCAGCAAGAGGAACTACAATGAGCAGTTCTTC.

The V call is TRBV4-1, the J call TRBJ1-3; 9 bases line up with TRBD1. The CDR3 extends over 15 amino acids. CDR1 is MGHRA and CDR2 is YSYEKL in the germline V gene. V lost 1 base to trimming and J lost 6 bases; unmatched junction nucleotides: 4. CDR3 nucleotide sequence: TGCGCCAGCAGCCAAGCCTGGGACAGGGAAAACACCATATATTTT. Its translation is CASSQAWDRENTIYF.

The chain combines TRBV4-1 with TRBJ2-3, with 9 bases lining up with TRBD1. J lost 2 bases, V lost 4 bases, and 19 bases had no gene match. This CDR3 comprises 20 residues. CDR1 MGHRA and CDR2 YSYEKL come from the germline V gene. The CDR3: CASSPHLGTGPRRDTDTQYF. In nucleotides, the CDR3 is TGCGCCAGCAGCCCACACCTGGGGACAGGGCCGAGACGAGACACAGATACGCAGTATTTT.

The chain employs TRBV27 and TRBJ2-7; D is ambiguous. The CDR3 length is 13 residues. V lost 1 base and J 0 bases, leaving 4 bases between the germline ends. From germline, CDR1 is MNHEY and CDR2 SMNVEV (reference sequence). The CDR3 region has the DNA TGTGCCAGCAGTTTATTGGCCTCCTACGAGCAGTACTTC. Translating it yields CASSLLASYEQYF.

The V and J genes are TRBV7-6 and TRBJ2-5; D unclear. V lost 1 base and J lost 2, with 11 bases in between. The germline CDR1 and CDR2 sequences are SGHVS and FNYEAQ. CDR3 length: 15 amino acids. The CDR3 loop reads CASSLVALDQETQYF. The CDR3 DNA follows: TGTGCCAGCAGCTTAGTAGCTTTGGATCAAGAGACCCAGTACTTC.

This chain connects TRBV30 to TRBJ2-7, with a possible D match to TRBD1 (5 bases). Trimming cost V 4 bases and J 1 base, with 5 bases left between them. The CDR3 length is 11 residues. CDR1 and CDR2 (germline): GTSNPN, SVGIG (reference sequence). The CDR3 nucleotides are TGTGCCTGGAAGGGGTCCTACGAGCAGTACTTC. This translates into CAWKGSYEQYF.

Ten or more counts support this clone. The V gene is TRBV5-4, the J gene TRBJ1-1; D unresolved. V was clipped by 1 base and J by 3 bases, with 10 bases between them. In germline, CDR1 is SGHNT, CDR2 YYREEE (reference sequence). CDR3 length equals 14 residues. This CDR3 reads CASSLQIRDTEAFF. In DNA, the CDR3 is TGTGCCAGCAGCTTGCAAATCCGGGACACTGAAGCTTTCTTT.

A few counts support this clone. The rearrangement uses TRBV5-1 and TRBJ1-4, with D hard to call. V was shortened by 4 bases and J by 8 bases, with 21 bases between the two germline ends. The CDR3 sequence is 16 residues long. From germline, CDR1 is SGHRS and CDR2 YFSETQ. CDR3 amino acids: CASSPGAEWMREKLFF. CDR3 DNA: TGCGCCAGCAGCCCCGGAGCAGAGTGGATGAGGGAAAAACTGTTTTTT. Full variable domain (outside the CDR3, taken from reference TRBV5-1 and TRBJ1-4): KAGVTQTPRYLIKTRGQQVTLSCSPISGHRSVSWYQQTPGQGLQFLFEYFSETQRNKGNFPGRFSGRQFSNSRSEMNVSTLELGDSALYLCASSPGAEWMREKLFFGSGTQLSVL.

The gene calls are TRBV7-2 and TRBJ2-5; 7 bases are a match to TRBD1. Matching the DNA end better, TRBJ2-7 makes the J call doubtful. CDR1 and CDR2 (germline): SGHTA, FQGNSA. The CDR3 runs 14 residues. CDR3 region: CASSRDSGSYEQYF. The CDR3 nucleotides read TGTGCCAGCAGTCGGGACAGCGGATCCTACGAGCAGTACTTC.

The chain couples TRBV29-1 to TRBJ1-2; D is unresolved. Germline V lookup: CDR1 SQVTM, CDR2 ANQGSEA. The CDR3 loop spans 11 amino acids. V was pared by 0 bases and J by 6 bases, with 5 bases between. CDR3 protein: CSVEDTDGYTF. The DNA for the CDR3 is TGCAGCGTTGAAGACACAGATGGCTACACCTTC.

The rearrangement joins TRBV4-1 to TRBJ2-5, with 7 bases that match TRBD2. The J call is in doubt because the DNA end fits TRBJ2-7 better. This CDR3 comprises 14 residues. Germline-derived CDR1 and CDR2 are MGHRA and YSYEKL. In nucleotides, the CDR3 is TGCGCCAGCAGCGGGGGGGTAGGGAACTACGAGCAGTACTTC. Protein product: CASSGGVGNYEQYF.

The chain uses TRBV30 and TRBJ2-7; possibly TRBD1 for D (6 bases). The germline V gene has CDR1 GTSNPN and CDR2 SVGIG (reference sequence). The germline V and J ends were trimmed by 4 bases and 4 bases, with 23 bases remaining between them. This CDR3 spans 16 amino acids. CDR3 nucleotides: TGTGCCTGGACCCAGCAGGACAGCCCGGTGGGGTACGAGCAGTACTTC. This translates into CAWTQQDSPVGYEQYF.